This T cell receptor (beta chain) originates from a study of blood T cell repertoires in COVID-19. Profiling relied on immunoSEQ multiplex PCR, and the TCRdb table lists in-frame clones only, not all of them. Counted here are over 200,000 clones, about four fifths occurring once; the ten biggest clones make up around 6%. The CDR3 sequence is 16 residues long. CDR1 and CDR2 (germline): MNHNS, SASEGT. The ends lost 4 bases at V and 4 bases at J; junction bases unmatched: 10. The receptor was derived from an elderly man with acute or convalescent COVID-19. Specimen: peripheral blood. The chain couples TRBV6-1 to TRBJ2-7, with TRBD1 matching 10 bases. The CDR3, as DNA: TGTGCCAGCAGTGGCAACCCGGGACAGGGGACTTACGAGCAGTACTTC. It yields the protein CASSGNPGQGTYEQYF.